The clone carrying this TCR beta chain showed up just a few times. Its antigen is unidentified. The data stem from a study of T cells in Graves' hyperthyroidism and ophthalmopathy. Study-level results: Most thyroid-expanded clonotypes above 0.001 were also found in blood.

Amplification yielded TCR beta CDR3 regions, with RNA transcripts as the source. The HTBI primer set was used in a first-round RT-PCR of the TCR CDR3. TCRdb reprocessed the multiplex PCR reads via MiXCR and lists one record per CDR3 protein. The sample contains under 400,000 distinct CDR3 sequences, around 17% of which appear only once. V lost 2 bases to trimming and J lost 5 bases; unmatched junction nucleotides: 3. CDR3 length equals 14 residues. Germline CDR1 is MNHEY and CDR2 is SVGAGI. The receptor's source is a man younger than 45 with Graves' hyperthyroidism. This chain connects TRBV6-5 to TRBJ1-2; TRBD1 matches 9 bases. The source material was blood. Here the CDR3 reads CASSYGTGTYGYTF. In DNA form, the CDR3 reads TGTGCCAGCAGTTACGGGACAGGGACTTATGGCTACACCTTC.